Presented here are 27 T cell receptor beta chains from one specimen sequenced in a study of radiotherapy plus CTLA-4 blockade in lung cancer. TCRdb's table, derived via immunoSEQ multiplex PCR, lists solely in-frame clones and lacks some. The table has 23,000 or so clones, 70% to 75% seen once; the top ten hold roughly 3%. The sequences come from peripheral blood, collected from a patient treated with radiotherapy plus ipilimumab. Receptors originate from a human donor with non-small cell lung cancer whose response to radiotherapy plus ipilimumab could not be evaluated.

The chain is built from TRBV28 and TRBJ1-5; 10 bases match TRBD1. The V segment lost 0 bases and the J segment 8 bases; nucleotides outside the gene matches: 10. Per germline, CDR1 MDHEN and CDR2 SYDVKM. The CDR3 is made up of 17 amino acids. The CDR3 DNA reads as TGTGCCAGCAGTTTATGGGGGGACAGGGGCTTTCTGGAGCCCCAGCATTTT. This translates into CASSLWGDRGFLEPQHF.

This clone showed up just a few times. The chain combines TRBV7-2 with TRBJ2-3, with 13 bases identical to TRBD2. Trimming at V came to 5 bases and at J to 2 bases, leaving 7 bases not matched to a gene. Per germline, CDR1 SGHTA and CDR2 FQGNSA. CDR3 length: 17 residues. CDR3 nucleotides: TGTGCCAGCAGCCAGCGGACTAGCGGGGGACCCACAGATACGCAGTATTTT. Encoded protein: CASSQRTSGGPTDTQYF.

The chain recombines TRBV7-6 with TRBJ1-2; D is perhaps TRBD1 (5 bases). This CDR3 is 13 amino acids long. Germline CDR1 is SGHVS and CDR2 is FNYEAQ. V was clipped by 1 base and J by 6 bases, with 9 bases between them. CDR3 loop: CASSLGQGHGYTF. DNA of the CDR3: TGTGCCAGCAGCTTAGGGCAGGGTCATGGCTACACCTTC.

The chain uses TRBV6-5 and TRBJ1-1, with D tentatively TRBD1 (5 bases). V gave up 9 bases and J gave up 1 base, with 15 bases separating them. The CDR3 runs to 14 residues. Per the germline V gene, CDR1 is MNHEY and CDR2 is SVGAGI. The DNA of the CDR3 is TGTGCCAGTCGGTTGGCGGGGACGAACACTGAAGCTTTCTTT. Its protein is CASRLAGTNTEAFF.

The V and J genes are TRBV5-1 and TRBJ1-1; 7 bases fit TRBD1. The germline V gene encodes CDR1 SGHRS and CDR2 YFSETQ. J was trimmed by 3 bases and V by 3 bases; bases with no gene match: 11. CDR3 size: 16 residues. The CDR3 DNA sequence: TGCGCCAGCAGCTCCTACACAACTGGGACAGACACTGAAGCTTTCTTT. This translates into CASSSYTTGTDTEAFF.

This chain connects TRBV18 to TRBJ2-1; 7 nucleotides agree with TRBD1. Germline CDR1 KGHSH, CDR2 LQKENI. The CDR3 runs 14 residues. J gave up 8 bases and V 6 bases, and 10 bases lay outside the gene matches. CDR3 nucleotides: TGTGCCAGCTCCCCCCGACAGGGAAACCATGAGCAGTTCTTC. Amino acids: CASSPRQGNHEQFF.

The chain recombines TRBV20-1 with TRBJ2-7, with 8 bases lining up with TRBD1. J gave up 5 bases and V 7 bases, and 4 bases lay outside the gene matches. Per the germline V gene, CDR1 is DFQATT and CDR2 is SNEGSKA (reference sequence). CDR3 length: 11 residues. The CDR3, as DNA: TGCAGTGTCGAGACAGGGGACGAGCAGTACTTC. This gives the protein CSVETGDEQYF.

The V and J genes are TRBV7-2 and TRBJ2-5; D might be TRBD1 (5 bases). The CDR3 sequence is 13 residues long. From germline, CDR1 is SGHTA and CDR2 FQGNSA. Deletions cut 3 bases from V and 4 bases from J, with 9 bases between. The CDR3 coding sequence is TGTGCCAGCAGCTTTCAAGGGGCAGAGACCCAGTACTTC. Amino acid sequence: CASSFQGAETQYF.

This clone was recorded a few times. The chain recombines TRBV4-1 with TRBJ1-3; tentative D call: TRBD1 (6 bases). Germline V gives CDR1 MGHRA, CDR2 YSYEKL. V shed 3 bases and J shed 0 bases, with 12 bases lying between them. This CDR3 spans 16 amino acids. CDR3 bases: TGCGCCAGCAGCCACGTTGACAGGACCTCTGGAAACACCATATATTTT. Protein: CASSHVDRTSGNTIYF.

The chain employs TRBV5-4 and TRBJ1-2; a weak D match, TRBD1 (6 bases). CDR3 length equals 15 residues. The ends were cut back, 5 bases at V and 7 bases at J, with 21 bases in the middle. Germline-derived CDR1 and CDR2 are SGHNT and YYREEE (reference sequence). CDR3 DNA: TGTGCCAGCAGAGACCCAAACAGGGTTCGAGTTGGCTACACCTTC. Encoded protein: CASRDPNRVRVGYTF.

The chain is built from TRBV28 and TRBJ2-7; TRBD2 matches at 10 bases. The CDR3 runs 17 residues. Germline assignment: CDR1 MDHEN and CDR2 SYDVKM. Trimming at V came to 4 bases and at J to 7 bases, leaving 16 bases not matched to a gene. The chain's CDR3 is CASSSPSGRVGGGEQYF. CDR3 nucleotide sequence: TGTGCCAGCAGTTCCCCTAGCGGGAGAGTGGGCGGCGGGGAGCAGTACTTC. Variable domain in full (rest from reference TRBV28 and TRBJ2-7): DVKVTQSSRYLVKRTGEKVFLECVQDMDHENMFWYRQDPGLGLRLIYFSYDVKMKEKGDIPEGYSVSREKKERFSLILESASTNQTSMYLCASSSPSGRVGGGEQYFGPGTRLTVT.

This chain uses TRBV27 with TRBJ1-4; D remains unclear. Trimming shortened V by 4 bases and J by 0 bases, and 12 bases separated the two germline ends. CDR3 length equals 16 residues. Germline V CDR1 and CDR2: MNHEY, SMNVEV (reference sequence). CDR3 amino acids: CASSSQQHATNEKLFF. In DNA form, the CDR3 reads TGTGCCAGCAGTTCGCAACAACATGCAACTAATGAAAAACTGTTTTTT.

This chain uses TRBV19 with TRBJ2-3, with 7 bases aligning to TRBD2. The length of the CDR3 is 15 residues. Germline CDR1 is LNHDA and CDR2 is SQIVND (reference sequence). Trimming took 5 bases from V and 4 from J; bases not matched to a gene: 9. The CDR3 region has the DNA TGTGCCAGTAGTCCGCTCCCGGGAGGCGCAGATACGCAGTATTTT. This gives the protein CASSPLPGGADTQYF.

Within the sample, this clone is medium-sized. CDR3 loop: CASSEKQSGANVLTF. The DNA of the CDR3 is TGTGCCAGCAGTGAGAAACAGTCTGGGGCCAACGTCCTGACTTTC. The chain uses TRBV25-1 and TRBJ2-6; D unresolved. Germline CDR1 and CDR2: MGHDK and SYGVNS. V lost 3 bases and J lost 1, with 7 bases in between. The length of the CDR3 is 15 residues.

The chain uses TRBV27 and TRBJ2-1; D remains unclear. The ends were cut back, 8 bases at V and 6 bases at J, with 17 bases in the middle. This CDR3 contains 14 residues. Per the germline V gene, CDR1 is MNHEY and CDR2 is SMNVEV (reference sequence). The CDR3 spells CASPARMSFNEQFF. The DNA for the CDR3 is TGTGCCAGCCCCGCTAGGATGTCTTTCAATGAGCAGTTCTTC.

V gene TRBV7-2 combines with J gene TRBJ2-3; D gene uncertain. This CDR3 has 13 amino acids. Germline V CDR1 and CDR2: SGHTA, FQGNSA. The V and J ends lost 5 bases and 1 base respectively, with 7 bases between them. CDR3 DNA: TGTGCCAGCAGCATTAGCCGCACAGATACGCAGTATTTT. Translation gives CASSISRTDTQYF.

The chain carries TRBV5-8 and TRBJ2-5; 9 bases are shared with TRBD1. Per the germline V gene, CDR1 is SGHTS and CDR2 is YDEGEE. There are 16 residues in the CDR3. After removal of 2 bases from V and 3 bases from J, the junction contained 8 bases not matched to a gene. This CDR3 reads CASSFGQGRFKETQYF. DNA of the CDR3: TGTGCCAGCAGCTTCGGACAGGGGAGGTTTAAAGAGACCCAGTACTTC. Using reference TRBV5-8 and TRBJ2-5 for the parts outside the CDR3, the full variable domain is EAGVTQSPTHLIKTRGQQATLRCSPISGHTSVYWYQQALGLGLQFLLWYDEGEERNRGNFPPRFSGRQFPNYSSELNVNALELEDSALYLCASSFGQGRFKETQYFGPGTRLLVL.

A single count supports this clone. V gene TRBV7-9 combines with J gene TRBJ1-1; D not resolved. The CDR3 sequence is 12 residues long. The germline gives CDR1 SEHNR, CDR2 FQNEAQ (reference sequence). The V end lost 11 bases, the J end lost 1 base, and 11 bases lay between the germline ends. The CDR3 coding sequence is TGTGCCGGCCAGAATAAGAACACTGAAGCTTTCTTT. Amino acids: CAGQNKNTEAFF.

The chain recombines TRBV12-5 with TRBJ2-5, with a possible D match to TRBD2 (5 bases). From germline, CDR1 is LGHNT and CDR2 FRNRAP. There are 12 residues in the CDR3. V was pared by 3 bases and J by 5 bases, with 7 bases between. The CDR3 bases are TGTGCTAGTGGTTTATGGGAGGAGACCCAGTACTTC. As protein: CASGLWEETQYF.

The genes are TRBV5-5 and TRBJ2-7; 11 bases match TRBD2. The J segment lost 2 bases and the V segment lost 5 bases, leaving 6 bases of the junction unmatched. The germline V gene has CDR1 SGHKS and CDR2 YYEKEE (reference sequence). The CDR3 length is 15 residues. The CDR3 sequence: CASRTVAGGPYEQYF. CDR3 in DNA: TGTGCCAGCAGAACTGTAGCGGGAGGGCCCTACGAGCAGTACTTC. The whole variable domain, filled in from reference TRBV5-5 and TRBJ2-7, reads DAGVTQSPTHLIKTRGQQVTLRCSPISGHKSVSWYQQVLGQGPQFIFQYYEKEERGRGNFPDRFSARQFPNYSSELNVNALLLGDSALYLCASRTVAGGPYEQYFGPGTRLTVT.

The rearrangement links TRBV2 to TRBJ2-7; 8 bases line up with TRBD1. The CDR3 has 15 residues. Germline CDR1 SNHLY, CDR2 FYNNEI. With V trimmed by 2 bases and J by 3 bases, 6 bases remained unmatched. The CDR3 is CASSEMAGGNYEQYF. CDR3 DNA sequence: TGTGCCAGCAGTGAAATGGCAGGGGGCAACTACGAGCAGTACTTC.

In DNA form, the CDR3 reads TGTGCCAGCATTTTAATGACAGGGGGCTTTGAAAAACTGTTTTTT. This encodes CASILMTGGFEKLFF. This rearrangement joins TRBV6-1 to TRBJ1-4; 10 bases are a match to TRBD1. This CDR3 spans 15 amino acids. V shed 7 bases, J shed 7 bases, and the junction held 9 bases outside the gene matches. CDR1 MNHNS and CDR2 SASEGT come from the germline V gene.

The chain couples TRBV5-8 to TRBJ2-5; 7 positions agree with TRBD2. V shed 2 bases, J shed 1 base, and the junction held 8 bases outside the gene matches. Germline loops: CDR1 SGHTS, CDR2 YDEGEE. The CDR3 is 16 residues long. In nucleotides, the CDR3 is TGTGCCAGCAGCTTCGGGGCGGGAGCCTTCCAAGAGACCCAGTACTTC. It codes for CASSFGAGAFQETQYF.

The chain combines TRBV7-2 with TRBJ2-7; tentatively, D is TRBD1 (6 bases). CDR3 length: 15 residues. Per the germline V gene, CDR1 is SGHTA and CDR2 is FQGNSA. V was cut by 1 base and J by 3 bases, with 13 bases left in between. The CDR3 is CASSLGPGQIYEQYF. Written as DNA, the CDR3 is TGTGCCAGCAGCTTAGGACCCGGACAGATCTACGAGCAGTACTTC.

This clone was seen more than once but under ten times. The V and J genes are TRBV30 and TRBJ1-3, with D possibly TRBD1 on 6 matching bases. Germline-derived CDR1 and CDR2 are GTSNPN and SVGIG (reference sequence). CDR3 size: 13 residues. V was cut by 1 base and J by 2 bases, with 6 bases left in between. The DNA for the CDR3 is TGTGCCTGGAGTGCAGGGGCTGGAAACACCATATATTTT. Its protein is CAWSAGAGNTIYF.

The V gene is TRBV29-1, the J gene TRBJ2-1; 9 bases agree with TRBD2. V trimming: 7 bases; J trimming: 9 bases; junction bases outside the gene matches: 13. Germline CDR1 SQVTM, CDR2 ANQGSEA. This CDR3 contains 14 residues. The CDR3, as DNA: TGCAGCGCCGGATATGGCGGGAGGGCCGTTGAGCAGTTCTTC. Protein: CSAGYGGRAVEQFF.

This clone was picked up one time. The chain uses TRBV4-3 and TRBJ1-1; 7 bases map to TRBD1. Germline V gene sequence: CDR1 LGHNA, CDR2 YSLEER. Losses at the gene ends were 2 bases for V and 4 bases for J; bases not matched to a gene: 7. The CDR3 loop spans 15 amino acids. CDR3 residues: CASSQHRGYGTEAFF. CDR3 nucleotide sequence: TGCGCCAGCAGCCAACACAGGGGATACGGCACTGAAGCTTTCTTT.